The 2 T cell receptor beta chains listed next were all sequenced from one sample in a study of graft-versus-host responses after intestinal transplantation. This table comes from immunoSEQ multiplex PCR, and its TCRdb copy is limited to in-frame clones, with some not included. Seen here are more than 100,000 clones, under 95% observed once, and the top ten hold around 1%. The antigens of these receptors remain unknown. Source: unstimulated CD8+ T cells sorted from spleen or lymph node cells, taken before intestinal transplant. These receptors all stem from a human donor who received an intestinal transplant.

This sequence joins TRBV13 and TRBJ1-1; D not certain. CDR3 length: 12 residues. Trimming pared 5 bases from V and 5 bases from J, leaving 9 bases between. Germline V gene lookup returns CDR1 PRHDT and CDR2 FYEKMQ (reference sequence). The CDR3 spells CASSPGGTEAFF. CDR3 DNA sequence: TGTGCCAGCAGCCCAGGCGGGACTGAAGCTTTCTTT.

The rearrangement uses TRBV19 and TRBJ2-1, with 8 nucleotides matching TRBD1. This CDR3 contains 16 residues. Trimming at V came to 3 bases and at J to 7 bases, leaving 11 bases not matched to a gene. CDR1 is LNHDA, CDR2 SQIVND, per germline (reference sequence). The CDR3 DNA reads as TGTGCCAGTAGTATCAATCGTTACAGGGGGGATAATGAGCAGTTCTTC. Its protein is CASSINRYRGDNEQFF.